Below, 28 T cell receptor beta chains from the same sample are listed, as sequenced in a study of T cell changes during pregnancy in multiple sclerosis. Data came from immunoSEQ multiplex PCR; TCRdb stores just in-frame clones and leaves some out. The sample includes some 100,000 clones, approximately 94% of them seen just once. The source material was peripheral blood, sampled in the second trimester of pregnancy. Receptors originate from a female donor with multiple sclerosis, enrolled in a pregnancy study.

This chain connects TRBV4-1 to TRBJ1-3, with D unresolved. Germline assignment: CDR1 MGHRA and CDR2 YSYEKL. The V gene lost 5 bases and the J gene lost 0 bases, with 11 bases spanning the gap. The CDR3 is made up of 15 amino acids. CDR3 amino acids: CASSIRLNSGNTIYF. CDR3 DNA: TGCGCCAGCAGCATCCGACTCAACTCTGGAAACACCATATATTTT.

The rearrangement links TRBV11-2 to TRBJ2-3, with D perhaps TRBD2 (7 bases). Per germline, CDR1 SGHAT and CDR2 FQNNGV. This CDR3 contains 18 residues. Trimming stripped 0 bases from V and 2 bases from J, with 18 bases between. The DNA for the CDR3 is TGTGCCAGCAGCTTAGATCGAACGCGGGGGCCGAACACAGATACGCAGTATTTT. It encodes CASSLDRTRGPNTDTQYF.

Comments on this clone: The CDR3 end shows no conserved phenylalanine or tryptophan, and so a read error is likely. No DNA is shown, since the ends of the CDR3 on it are uncertain; the CDR3 is the one TCRdb lists. The rearrangement joins TRBV15 to TRBJ2-7; TRBD1, the table's D call, was not compared with the DNA. The CDR3 has 8 residues if both end residues are counted. Germline V gives CDR1 LNHNV, CDR2 YYDKDF (reference sequence). The CDR3: CATSTPPG.

V gene TRBV27 combines with J gene TRBJ2-7; TRBD2 aligns across 7 bases. The V gene end was trimmed by 4 bases and the J gene end by 2 bases; junction bases not matched to a gene: 5. CDR1 and CDR2 from the germline V gene are MNHEY and SMNVEV (reference sequence). This CDR3 region has 14 residues. CDR3 sequence: CASSYSRGTYEQYF. The CDR3 DNA is TGTGCCAGCAGTTACTCGCGGGGGACCTACGAGCAGTACTTC.

The J gene is TRBJ2-1, the V gene TRBV9; TRBD2 is a possible D gene (6 bases). The V end was cut by 4 bases, the J end by 3 bases, with 14 bases between. Germline values: CDR1 SGDLS, CDR2 YYNGEE. The CDR3 runs 15 residues. CDR3 amino acids: CASSIRGTYYNEQFF. CDR3 coding DNA: TGTGCCAGCAGCATACGGGGGACTTACTACAATGAGCAGTTCTTC.

V usage is TRBV30 and J usage is TRBJ2-7, with 11 positions matching TRBD2. The CDR3 totals 14 residues. The germline V gene encodes CDR1 GTSNPN and CDR2 SVGIG (reference sequence). The CDR3 reads CGVAGGLLSYEQYF. DNA for the CDR3: TGTGGCGTAGCGGGAGGGCTACTTTCATACGAGCAGTACTTC.

The chain recombines TRBV5-6 with TRBJ1-1; tentative D call: TRBD1 (5 bases). The length of the CDR3 is 15 residues. With 0 bases removed from V and 6 bases from J, the gap between germline ends came to 15 bases. Germline CDR1 reads SGHDT; CDR2 reads YYEEEE. The CDR3 sequence is CASSLVARQQAEAFF. The CDR3 DNA is TGTGCCAGCAGCTTGGTCGCCAGGCAACAGGCTGAAGCTTTCTTT.

The J gene is TRBJ1-1, the V gene TRBV2; D unresolved. The ends were cut back, 4 bases at V and 10 bases at J, with 10 bases in the middle. Germline V gene lookup returns CDR1 SNHLY and CDR2 FYNNEI. The CDR3 runs to 11 residues. The CDR3 spells CASSARLGAFF. The DNA of the CDR3 is TGTGCCAGCAGTGCTAGGTTGGGAGCTTTCTTT. Full variable domain (outside the CDR3, taken from reference TRBV2 and TRBJ1-1): EPEVTQTPSHQVTQMGQEVILRCVPISNHLYFYWYRQILGQKVEFLVSFYNNEISEKSEIFDDQFSVERPDGSNFTLKIRSTKLEDSAMYFCASSARLGAFFGQGTRLTVV.

The gene calls are TRBV12-2 and TRBJ2-1; TRBD2, as called in the table, went unchecked against the DNA. TRBV12-2 is listed as a pseudogene. The CDR3 consists of 17 residues. CDR3 coding DNA: TGTGCAAGTCGATCGACTAGCGGGAACCGCCCCTACAATGAGCAGTTCTTC. It codes for CASRSTSGNRPYNEQFF.

Turning to this clone: The sample carries other DNA sequences with the same CDR3. The rearrangement uses TRBV4-2 and TRBJ2-1; TRBD1 aligns across 10 bases. Trimming at V came to 1 base and at J to 3 bases, leaving 3 bases not matched to a gene. The length of the CDR3 is 16 residues. Germline V gene lookup returns CDR1 LGHNA and CDR2 YNFKEQ. CDR3 bases: TGTGCCAGCAGCCAAGGCGGGACAGGGGACTACAATGAGCAGTTCTTC. It encodes CASSQGGTGDYNEQFF.

The chain links TRBV10-1 to TRBJ2-3, with D tentatively TRBD2 (5 bases). Germline V CDR1 and CDR2: WNHNN, SYGVQD (reference sequence). The CDR3 extends over 18 amino acids. Between the trimmed V and J ends, which lost 3 bases and 0 bases, there was a span of 19 bases. The CDR3 DNA reads as TGCGCCAGCAGTGATACGAGCGGAATGTTCCGGAGCACAGATACGCAGTATTTT. It is translated as CASSDTSGMFRSTDTQYF.

V is TRBV30 and J is TRBJ1-1, with D hard to call. CDR3 length equals 13 residues. V lost 0 bases and J lost 5, with 10 bases in between. Germline CDR1 is GTSNPN and CDR2 is SVGIG (reference sequence). CDR3 residues: CAWSVSIVTEAFF. CDR3 DNA: TGTGCCTGGAGTGTATCAATAGTTACTGAAGCTTTCTTT.

The chain recombines TRBV5-1 with TRBJ2-7; D gene ambiguous. CDR3 size: 13 residues. In germline, CDR1 is SGHRS, CDR2 YFSETQ. Trimming left V 4 bases short and J 3 bases short, with 11 bases between. The CDR3 DNA follows: TGCGCCAGCAGCCCTAGACCGGACTACGAGCAGTACTTC. Translating gives CASSPRPDYEQYF.

Only a few counts were recorded for this clone. J is TRBJ1-1 and V is TRBV4-2; TRBD1 might be the D (5 bases). Looked up from germline, CDR1 is LGHNA and CDR2 is YNFKEQ. The CDR3 runs 17 residues. V was pared by 0 bases and J by 4 bases, with 18 bases between. The CDR3 region has the DNA TGTGCCAGCAGCCAAGATTCGATAGGCAGGGTGGGCACTGAAGCTTTCTTT. This encodes CASSQDSIGRVGTEAFF.

The chain couples TRBV30 to TRBJ2-7; 10 nucleotides line up with TRBD1. Germline V lookup: CDR1 GTSNPN, CDR2 SVGIG (reference sequence). J was trimmed by 6 bases and V by 3 bases; bases with no gene match: 14. The CDR3 consists of 16 residues. CDR3 amino acids: CAWSKTRTGGKSEQYF. The CDR3 DNA sequence: TGTGCCTGGAGCAAAACTCGGACAGGGGGTAAATCCGAGCAGTACTTC.

The chain uses TRBV7-2 and TRBJ1-2; TRBD1 aligns across 8 bases. This CDR3 spans 17 amino acids. V gave up 5 bases and J gave up 7 bases; unmatched junction bases: 18. Germline CDR1 SGHTA, CDR2 FQGNSA. CDR3: CASSPNWGQAPEGGYTF. The CDR3 DNA follows: TGTGCCAGCAGCCCGAATTGGGGACAGGCCCCAGAGGGTGGCTACACCTTC. Together with reference TRBV7-2 and TRBJ1-2, the CDR3 gives the full variable domain: GAGVSQSPSNKVTEKGKDVELRCDPISGHTALYWYRQSLGQGLEFLIYFQGNSAPDKSGLPSDRFSAERTGGSVSTLTIQRTQQEDSAVYLCASSPNWGQAPEGGYTFGSGTRLTVV.

This clone was counted once. The rearrangement joins TRBV19 to TRBJ2-5, with 7 bases lining up with TRBD1. The CDR3 covers 15 residues. CDR1 is LNHDA, CDR2 SQIVND, per germline (reference sequence). Trimming cost V 6 bases and J 2 bases; bases outside gene matches: 9. CDR3 sequence (DNA): TGTGCCAGTAGCAGAAATCCGGGACAGCAAGAGACCCAGTACTTC. This translates into CASSRNPGQQETQYF.

The chain joins TRBV10-3 to TRBJ2-2; tentative D call: TRBD1 (6 bases). Germline loops: CDR1 ENHRY, CDR2 SYGVKD. Trimming stripped 8 bases from V and 2 bases from J, with 9 bases between. The CDR3 consists of 13 residues. In DNA, the CDR3 is TGTGCCATCCGGGACATCAACACCGGGGAGCTGTTTTTT. It yields the protein CAIRDINTGELFF.

The CDR3 region is CTSSPKREETYEQYF. DNA of the CDR3: TGCACCAGCAGCCCGAAGCGGGAGGAAACCTACGAGCAGTACTTC. The chain couples TRBV1 to TRBJ2-7; TRBD2 is the table's D call, not checked against the DNA. TRBV1 is termed a pseudogene. The CDR3 consists of 15 residues.

This clone was found a few times. The genes are TRBV9 and TRBJ2-1; 11 bases match TRBD2. The CDR3 is made up of 14 amino acids. V lost 5 bases and J lost 6; bases outside the gene matches: 4. Per the germline V gene, CDR1 is SGDLS and CDR2 is YYNGEE. As DNA, the CDR3 is TGTGCCAGCAGTACTAGCGGGAGTTTCAATGAGCAGTTCTTC. It encodes CASSTSGSFNEQFF.

This clone is a singleton in its sample. The same CDR3 arises from other DNA sequences in this sample as well. The rearrangement uses TRBV11-2 and TRBJ2-2; 10 bases line up with TRBD2. The CDR3 length is 16 residues. The V segment lost 5 bases and the J segment 1 base; nucleotides outside the gene matches: 4. Germline lookup yields CDR1 SGHAT and CDR2 FQNNGV. CDR3 DNA: TGTGCCAGCAGCAGTAGGACTAGCGGGAACACCGGGGAGCTGTTTTTT. Residues: CASSSRTSGNTGELFF.

This chain uses TRBV5-1 with TRBJ2-1, with 15 nucleotides matching TRBD2. Germline trimming cut 1 base from V and 4 bases from J; bases unmatched to any gene: 6. The CDR3 sequence is 18 residues long. Per the germline V gene, CDR1 is SGHRS and CDR2 is YFSETQ. CDR3 sequence: CASSLPGTSGRSYNEQFF. Here the CDR3 DNA reads TGCGCCAGCAGCTTGCCCGGGACTAGCGGGAGGTCTTACAATGAGCAGTTCTTC.

The chain combines TRBV11-2 with TRBJ2-7; 8 nucleotides line up with TRBD1. CDR1 and CDR2 from the germline V gene are SGHAT and FQNNGV. Trimming cost V 5 bases and J 4 bases; bases outside gene matches: 10. This CDR3 is built from 15 residues. CDR3 sequence (DNA): TGTGCCAGCAGCCCCGAGACAGGGGCAATGTACGAGCAGTACTTC. Residues: CASSPETGAMYEQYF.

The CDR3 spells CASSFTGLLAKNIQYF. CDR3 coding DNA: TGTGCCAGCAGCTTCACAGGTCTTCTAGCCAAAAACATTCAGTACTTC. V gene TRBV5-6 combines with J gene TRBJ2-4; tentatively, D is TRBD1 (5 bases). The CDR3 runs to 16 residues. CDR1 is SGHDT, CDR2 YYEEEE, per germline. V lost 2 bases and J 0 bases, leaving 12 bases between the germline ends.

The rearrangement uses TRBV5-5 and TRBJ1-5, with a tentative D call TRBD1 (5 bases). Trimming left V 4 bases short and J 6 bases short, with 17 bases between. From germline, CDR1 is SGHKS and CDR2 YYEKEE (reference sequence). The CDR3 is 15 residues long. The CDR3 protein is CASSRVRGEGQPQHF. The CDR3 region has the DNA TGTGCCAGCAGCCGAGTGCGGGGGGAGGGTCAGCCCCAGCATTTT.

The chain couples TRBV29-1 to TRBJ2-3; TRBD2 matches at 11 bases. CDR1 is SQVTM and CDR2 is ANQGSEA in the germline V gene. With V trimmed by 4 bases and J by 6 bases, 6 bases remained unmatched. This CDR3 region has 14 residues. The CDR3 spells CSVAVTSGGDTQYF. CDR3 DNA sequence: TGCAGCGTTGCGGTCACTAGCGGGGGTGATACGCAGTATTTT.

This clone was recorded a few times. The chain links TRBV10-3 to TRBJ1-5; D not certain. Germline lookup yields CDR1 ENHRY and CDR2 SYGVKD. CDR3 size: 13 residues. V gave up 2 bases and J gave up 5 bases, with 7 bases separating them. CDR3 region: CAISERVDQPQHF. The CDR3, as DNA: TGTGCCATCAGTGAGCGGGTTGATCAGCCCCAGCATTTT.

The rearrangement links TRBV7-2 to TRBJ2-1; D is perhaps TRBD1 (6 bases). Trimming removed 5 bases at V and 9 bases at J, with 20 bases between. CDR3 length equals 15 residues. Germline CDR1 reads SGHTA; CDR2 reads FQGNSA. The CDR3 DNA reads TGTGCCAGCAGCCAGATCAGGACAGAGCGCAGTGAGCAGTTCTTC. It codes for CASSQIRTERSEQFF.